Listed below are T cell receptor beta chains from one sample, sequenced in a study of vaccination effects on CD4 cells after COVID-19. Antigens for these TCRs are unknown. Assay: immunoSEQ multiplex PCR; the TCRdb copy retains only in-frame clones and omits some. The repertoire holds 25,000 to 30,000 clones, over 55% seen once, with roughly 9.2% in the top ten. The material sequenced was CD4+ T cells from PBMCs cultured without peptide, taken before COVID-19 vaccination. The receptors were gathered from a human donor who received a COVID-19 vaccine. Each CDR3 is given with its conserved first and last residue. Fields, in order: clone size, V gene, CDR3 length, CDR3 protein. For some rows the clone size is stated as once, few or many, or as a class when expanded; others skip it.

size: .; V: TRBV3-1/TRBV3-2; length: 17; CDR3: CASSQGDREYRRQPQHF
size: .; V: TRBV7-9; length: 17; CDR3: CASSLNPRGSAVDTQYF
size: few; V: TRBV25-1; length: 16; CDR3: CASSEYNTGFNSPLHF
size: .; V: TRBV5-1; length: 15; CDR3: CASSSSSGGANEQFF
size: .; V: TRBV7-9; length: 13; CDR3: CASSPGHGHGYTF
size: few; V: TRBV5-1; length: 17; CDR3: CASSLGTGALGNSPLHF
size: .; V: TRBV5-1; length: 15; CDR3: CASSTNGQGNNEQFF
size: .; V: TRBV18; length: 14; CDR3: CASSPPGGSTEAFF
size: .; V: TRBV10-1; length: 17; CDR3: CASSESPAGTSQETQYF
size: .; V: TRBV19; length: 17; CDR3: CASSMISGKMSTDTQYF
size: .; V: TRBV14; length: 14; CDR3: CASSQNHIGEKLFF
size: .; V: TRBV7-8; length: 18; CDR3: CASSTQEEALLINYGYTF
size: .; V: TRBV14; length: 15; CDR3: CASTPPGTLRGGYTF
size: .; V: TRBV27; length: 12; CDR3: CASSLVGQPQHF
size: .; V: TRBV7-2; length: 15; CDR3: CASSALAGGEYEQFF
size: .; V: TRBV19; length: 15; CDR3: CASSRGGSGANVLTF
size: .; V: TRBV7-9; length: 14; CDR3: CASRTAQNNSPLHF
size: .; V: TRBV27; length: 14; CDR3: CASSVDRVGSPLHF
size: .; V: TRBV7-9; length: 16; CDR3: CASSLGRGYSSYEQYF
size: .; V: TRBV7-2; length: 13; CDR3: CASSQDFGETQYF
size: .; V: TRBV5-1; length: 16; CDR3: CASSFGEGATDQPQHF
size: .; V: TRBV18; length: 16; CDR3: CASSAQTVRFNTEAFF
size: .; V: TRBV29-1; length: 14; CDR3: CSVRGQPSNQPQHF
size: .; V: TRBV19; length: 13; CDR3: CASSETGGYEQYF
size: .; V: TRBV5-6; length: 15; CDR3: CASSLGTSGANVLTF
size: few; V: TRBV12-3/TRBV12-4; length: 13; CDR3: CASSADRNYGYTF